The 27 T cell receptor beta chains listed next were all sequenced from one sample in a study of T cell responses to AZD1222 COVID-19 vaccine. Clones were read by immunoSEQ multiplex PCR, and TCRdb kept only the in-frame ones, dropping some. Of roughly 120,000 clones listed, about 90% are singletons. Here the sequenced sample was peripheral blood, taken on day 0 of AZD1222 vaccination. Receptor source: an adult in good health.

V gene TRBV3-1 (or the pseudogene TRBV3-2) combines with J gene TRBJ2-2; TRBD2 is a possible D gene (6 bases). This CDR3 has 16 amino acids. Trimming cost V 4 bases and J 3 bases, with 15 bases left between them. The germline V gene encodes CDR1 LGHDT and CDR2 YNNKEL (reference sequence). The CDR3 DNA reads as TGTGCCAGCAGCCCAAGCGGAGGGTTCTACACCGGGGAGCTGTTTTTT. Translation gives CASSPSGGFYTGELFF.

This chain links TRBV4-3 with TRBJ1-2; TRBD1 matches at 7 bases. In germline, CDR1 is LGHNA, CDR2 YSLEER. J lost 4 bases, V lost 0 bases, and 5 bases had no gene match. This CDR3 contains 15 residues. As DNA, the CDR3 is TGCGCCAGCAGCCAAGAGGGGCAGGGGGTCTATGGCTACACCTTC. Translated: CASSQEGQGVYGYTF.

As DNA, the CDR3 is TGTGCCAGCACCCAGGAGGGGGTTCGTCAGCCCCAGCATTTT. Protein product: CASTQEGVRQPQHF. The rearrangement uses TRBV2 and TRBJ1-5, with D perhaps TRBD1 (6 bases). Germline CDR1 SNHLY, CDR2 FYNNEI. The V end was cut by 7 bases, the J end by 6 bases, with 16 bases between. The CDR3 is made up of 14 amino acids.

The chain links TRBV7-9 to TRBJ2-1; a possible D gene is TRBD2 (5 bases). The germline gives CDR1 SEHNR, CDR2 FQNEAQ (reference sequence). V gave up 4 bases and J gave up 3 bases, with 19 bases separating them. The CDR3 contains 17 residues. The CDR3 protein is CASSYQIAIQNYNEQFF. The CDR3 nucleotides read TGTGCCAGCAGCTACCAAATAGCGATACAAAACTACAATGAGCAGTTCTTC.

The gene calls are TRBV5-6 and TRBJ1-1; maybe TRBD1 (6 bases). Germline V lookup: CDR1 SGHDT, CDR2 YYEEEE. The CDR3 runs 13 residues. V lost 3 bases, J lost 4 bases, and 10 bases lay in between. CDR3 bases: TGTGCCAGCAGCTCTACAGGGCGCACTGAAGCTTTCTTT. Translated: CASSSTGRTEAFF.

This clone was detected once. V gene TRBV30 combines with J gene TRBJ2-4; D is perhaps TRBD2 (5 bases). The CDR3 spans 11 residues. Germline V gene sequence: CDR1 GTSNPN, CDR2 SVGIG (reference sequence). V lost 7 bases, J lost 3 bases, and 7 bases lay in between. CDR3 region: CASEDKNIQYF. CDR3 nucleotides: TGTGCCTCGGAGGACAAAAACATTCAGTACTTC.

This clone has only one observation. The CDR3: CASSPGTGPHGYTF. The CDR3 bases are TGCGCCAGCAGCCCAGGGACAGGGCCACATGGCTACACCTTC. The rearrangement joins TRBV4-3 to TRBJ1-2; 9 bases are shared with TRBD1. Germline V gene lookup returns CDR1 LGHNA and CDR2 YSLEER. Trimming removed 4 bases from V and 6 bases from J; junction bases left unmatched: 6. CDR3 length: 14 residues.

The chain joins TRBV7-9 to TRBJ1-4; D perhaps matches TRBD1 (6 bases). There are 17 residues in the CDR3. Trimming removed 4 bases at V and 3 bases at J, with 18 bases between. Germline V CDR1 and CDR2: SEHNR, FQNEAQ (reference sequence). CDR3 DNA: TGTGCCAGCAGCTCCCCAGGGACAATCCGAGCTAATGAAAAACTGTTTTTT. Translating gives CASSSPGTIRANEKLFF.

V usage is TRBV6-5 and J usage is TRBJ1-2, with D possibly matching TRBD1 (5 bases). Germline lookup yields CDR1 MNHEY and CDR2 SVGAGI. Deletions cut 0 bases from V and 8 bases from J, with 7 bases between. CDR3 length equals 12 residues. This CDR3 reads CASSYSGEGYTF. CDR3 DNA: TGTGCCAGCAGTTACTCGGGGGAGGGCTACACCTTC.

This chain joins TRBV18 and TRBJ2-3, with D maybe TRBD2 (5 bases). Germline V gives CDR1 KGHSH, CDR2 LQKENI. CDR3 size: 15 residues. Trimming removed 1 base from V and 3 bases from J, with 11 bases in between. The CDR3 is CASSPRVGVTDTQYF. CDR3 nucleotides: TGTGCCAGCTCACCACGGGTCGGGGTGACAGATACGCAGTATTTT.

This clone was picked up one time. The CDR3: CASTDGIRGVNTEAFF. For the CDR3, the DNA is TGTGCCAGTACCGATGGGATCAGGGGGGTGAACACTGAAGCTTTCTTT. V and J are TRBV19 and TRBJ1-1; 7 bases align to TRBD1. V was pared by 7 bases and J by 0 bases, with 11 bases of the junction left unmatched. Per the germline V gene, CDR1 is LNHDA and CDR2 is SQIVND (reference sequence). CDR3 length: 16 residues. The full variable domain, completed using reference TRBV19 and TRBJ1-1, is DGGITQSPKYLFRKEGQNVTLSCEQNLNHDAMYWYRQDPGQGLRLIYYSQIVNDFQKGDIAEGYSVSREKKESFPLTVTSAQKNPTAFYLCASTDGIRGVNTEAFFGQGTRLTVV.

The rearrangement uses TRBV12-3 or TRBV12-4 and TRBJ2-3; no clear D gene. The CDR3 sequence is 12 residues long. V shed 6 bases and J shed 1 base, with 5 bases lying between them. As DNA, the CDR3 is TGTGCCAGCAGCTACCGCACAGATACGCAGTATTTT. This codes for CASSYRTDTQYF.

This chain connects TRBV20-1 to TRBJ1-2; TRBD1 agrees at 7 bases. Germline V gene sequence: CDR1 DFQATT, CDR2 SNEGSKA (reference sequence). The CDR3 extends over 10 amino acids. The CDR3 reads CSATGSGYTF. The CDR3 DNA follows: TGCAGCGCGACAGGGAGTGGCTACACCTTC.

This clone appeared once. V and J are TRBV5-1 and TRBJ1-1, with a tentative D call TRBD1 (5 bases). The V gene's germline CDR1 is SGHRS and CDR2 YFSETQ. The CDR3 spans 15 residues. Deletions cut 1 base from V and 2 bases from J, with 12 bases between. CDR3 amino acids: CASSLTDRYNTEAFF. In DNA form, the CDR3 reads TGCGCCAGCAGCTTGACCGACAGATACAACACTGAAGCTTTCTTT.

The chain employs TRBV9 and TRBJ1-1, with 8 bases that match TRBD1. The CDR3 length is 15 residues. Looked up from germline, CDR1 is SGDLS and CDR2 is YYNGEE. V lost 0 bases and J lost 5; bases outside the gene matches: 6. CDR3 DNA sequence: TGTGCCAGCAGCGTAGGGACAGGGTCGAGGACTGAAGCTTTCTTT. Amino acid sequence: CASSVGTGSRTEAFF.

This clone turned up a few times. The rearrangement links TRBV6-4 to TRBJ2-3, with 8 bases lining up with TRBD2. Germline V CDR1 and CDR2: MRHNA, SNTAGT. This CDR3 is built from 15 residues. V lost 0 bases to trimming and J lost 4 bases; unmatched junction nucleotides: 3. CDR3 in amino acids: CASSDSSGGPDTQYF. CDR3 nucleotide sequence: TGTGCCAGCAGTGACTCGAGCGGGGGCCCAGATACGCAGTATTTT.

V usage is TRBV7-2 and J usage is TRBJ2-2; 10 bases fit TRBD1. V was clipped by 5 bases and J by 8 bases; unmatched bases: 11. The CDR3 is 16 residues long. The germline gives CDR1 SGHTA, CDR2 FQGNSA. The CDR3 DNA reads as TGTGCCAGCAGCGTACCCCGGGACAGGGGTCGTGGGGAGCTGTTTTTT. It translates to CASSVPRDRGRGELFF.

The rearrangement uses TRBV9 and TRBJ1-2, with D perhaps TRBD1 (6 bases). Germline V CDR1 and CDR2: SGDLS, YYNGEE. V gave up 4 bases and J gave up 0 bases, with 16 bases separating them. The CDR3 is 16 amino acids. The CDR3: CASSNRGTPSNYGYTF. CDR3 in DNA: TGTGCCAGCAGCAATAGGGGGACACCTTCTAACTATGGCTACACCTTC. The complete variable domain, with remaining parts taken from reference TRBV9 and TRBJ1-2, reads DSGVTQTPKHLITATGQRVTLRCSPRSGDLSVYWYQQSLDQGLQFLIQYYNGEERAKGNILERFSAQQFPDLHSELNLSSLELGDSALYFCASSNRGTPSNYGYTFGSGTRLTVV.

The chain is built from TRBV3-1 (or the pseudogene TRBV3-2) and TRBJ2-7; 7 positions match TRBD1. The CDR3 has 12 amino acids. V shed 4 bases and J 5 bases; nucleotides not matched to a gene: 2. Germline V gene lookup returns CDR1 LGHDT and CDR2 YNNKEL (reference sequence). CDR3 in DNA: TGTGCCAGCAGCCGGGACAGAGACGAGCAGTACTTC. Translation gives CASSRDRDEQYF.

V usage is TRBV12-1 and J usage is TRBJ1-5; TRBD1 reflects the table's D call only, with no check against the DNA. TRBV12-1 is termed a pseudogene. This CDR3 has 14 residues. The CDR3 nucleotides read TGTGCCAGCAGCCCGGACAGGGGCGGGCAGCCCCAGCATTTT. Its protein product is CASSPDRGGQPQHF.

The V call is TRBV2, the J call TRBJ1-1, with D maybe TRBD1 (6 bases). From germline, CDR1 is SNHLY and CDR2 FYNNEI. The germline V and J ends were trimmed by 7 bases and 6 bases, with 15 bases remaining between them. The CDR3 has 13 residues. Here the CDR3 reads CASTPTGNPEAFF. The CDR3 nucleotides read TGTGCCAGCACCCCAACAGGGAATCCTGAAGCTTTCTTT. Combining the CDR3 with reference TRBV2 and TRBJ1-1 gives the whole variable domain EPEVTQTPSHQVTQMGQEVILRCVPISNHLYFYWYRQILGQKVEFLVSFYNNEISEKSEIFDDQFSVERPDGSNFTLKIRSTKLEDSAMYFCASTPTGNPEAFFGQGTRLTVV.

This clone was detected only once. The chain uses TRBV19 and TRBJ1-2; possible D gene TRBD1, 6 bases. Trimming left V 8 bases short and J 8 bases short, with 21 bases between. The V gene's germline CDR1 is LNHDA and CDR2 SQIVND (reference sequence). This CDR3 is 14 amino acids long. The CDR3 region is CASHRGQRTEGYTF. CDR3 in DNA: TGTGCCAGTCATAGAGGACAGCGCACTGAGGGCTACACCTTC. Full variable domain (rest looked up from reference TRBV19 and TRBJ1-2): DGGITQSPKYLFRKEGQNVTLSCEQNLNHDAMYWYRQDPGQGLRLIYYSQIVNDFQKGDIAEGYSVSREKKESFPLTVTSAQKNPTAFYLCASHRGQRTEGYTFGSGTRLTVV.

This CDR3 is CATSRDYTRDEQFF. The CDR3 nucleotides read TGTGCCACCAGCAGAGATTATACGCGGGATGAGCAGTTCTTC. This chain uses TRBV15 with TRBJ2-1; D perhaps matches TRBD2 (5 bases). The V end was cut by 0 bases, the J end by 8 bases, with 11 bases between. Germline V lookup: CDR1 LNHNV, CDR2 YYDKDF (reference sequence). The CDR3 covers 14 residues. Supplemented by reference TRBV15 and TRBJ2-1, the full variable domain reads DAMVIQNPRYQVTQFGKPVTLSCSQTLNHNVMYWYQQKSSQAPKLLFHYYDKDFNNEADTPDNFQSRRPNTSFCFLDIRSPGLGDTAMYLCATSRDYTRDEQFFGPGTRLTVL.

The chain couples TRBV7-9 to TRBJ1-4; 9 bases fit TRBD1. Trimming at V came to 5 bases and at J to 5 bases, leaving 6 bases not matched to a gene. The CDR3 is 15 amino acids. Per the germline V gene, CDR1 is SEHNR and CDR2 is FQNEAQ (reference sequence). The CDR3 bases are TGTGCCAGCAGCCGAGCGGGACAGGGAAATGAAAAACTGTTTTTT. Encoded protein: CASSRAGQGNEKLFF.

This clone was observed a few times. The rearrangement joins TRBV4-1 to TRBJ2-7, with D tentatively TRBD1 (5 bases). Germline CDR1 is MGHRA and CDR2 is YSYEKL. Trimming removed 5 bases at V and 2 bases at J, with 13 bases between. This CDR3 is built from 14 residues. The CDR3 coding sequence is TGCGCCAGCAGCACCCCGACAGCAACCTACGAGCAGTACTTC. Translating it yields CASSTPTATYEQYF.

This clone was found once. The chain joins TRBV16 to TRBJ2-7, with D maybe TRBD2 (5 bases). The ends were cut back, 0 bases at V and 0 bases at J, with 6 bases in the middle. This CDR3 is 14 amino acids long. CDR1 KGHSY and CDR2 FQNENV come from the germline V gene. The CDR3 sequence: CASSQSEGSYEQYF. CDR3 coding DNA: TGTGCCAGCAGCCAATCAGAGGGCTCCTACGAGCAGTACTTC.

The V gene is TRBV7-2, the J gene TRBJ2-3; D perhaps matches TRBD1 (6 bases). This CDR3 region has 14 residues. V gave up 4 bases and J gave up 2 bases, with 10 bases separating them. The germline CDR1 and CDR2 sequences are SGHTA and FQGNSA. The CDR3 DNA reads as TGTGCCAGCAGCTCGACAGGTTTCACAGATACGCAGTATTTT. Amino acids: CASSSTGFTDTQYF.